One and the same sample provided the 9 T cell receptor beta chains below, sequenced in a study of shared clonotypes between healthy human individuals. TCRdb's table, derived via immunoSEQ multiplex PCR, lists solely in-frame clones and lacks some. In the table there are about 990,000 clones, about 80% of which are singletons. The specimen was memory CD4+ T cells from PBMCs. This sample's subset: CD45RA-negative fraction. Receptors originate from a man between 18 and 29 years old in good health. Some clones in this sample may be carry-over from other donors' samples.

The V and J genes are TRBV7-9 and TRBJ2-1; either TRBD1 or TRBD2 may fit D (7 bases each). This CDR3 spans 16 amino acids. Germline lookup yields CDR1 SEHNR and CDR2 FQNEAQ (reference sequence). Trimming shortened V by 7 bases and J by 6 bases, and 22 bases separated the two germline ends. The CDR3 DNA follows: TGTGCCAGCATCCGTATCGGGGAGGGGGCCGCCAATGAGCAGTTCTTC. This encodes CASIRIGEGAANEQFF. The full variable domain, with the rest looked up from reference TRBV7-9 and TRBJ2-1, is DTGVSQNPRHKITKRGQNVTFRCDPISEHNRLYWYRQTLGQGPEFLTYFQNEAQLEKSRLLSDRFSAERPKGSFSTLEIQRTEQGDSAMYLCASIRIGEGAANEQFFGPGTRLTVL.

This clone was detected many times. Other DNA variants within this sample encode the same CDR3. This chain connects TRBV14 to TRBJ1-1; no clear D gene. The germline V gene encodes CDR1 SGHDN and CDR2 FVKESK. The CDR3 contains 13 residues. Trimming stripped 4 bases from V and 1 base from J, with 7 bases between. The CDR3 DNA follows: TGTGCCAGCAGCCGGAACAGGAACACTGAAGCTTTCTTT. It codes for CASSRNRNTEAFF.

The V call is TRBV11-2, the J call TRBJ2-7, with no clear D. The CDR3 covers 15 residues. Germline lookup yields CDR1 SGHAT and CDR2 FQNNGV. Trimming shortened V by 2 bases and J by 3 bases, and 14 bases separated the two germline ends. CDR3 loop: CASSLLAETFYEQYF. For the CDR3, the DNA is TGTGCCAGCAGCTTATTGGCAGAGACTTTCTACGAGCAGTACTTC.

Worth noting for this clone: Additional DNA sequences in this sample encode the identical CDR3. CDR3 sequence: CASSLQDRRGYTF. In DNA form, the CDR3 reads TGTGCCAGCAGCTTACAAGACAGGCGCGGCTACACCTTC. The chain couples TRBV11-2 to TRBJ1-2; perhaps TRBD1 as D (6 bases). Germline lookup yields CDR1 SGHAT and CDR2 FQNNGV. V shed 2 bases and J shed 8 bases, with 12 bases lying between them. The CDR3 loop spans 13 amino acids.

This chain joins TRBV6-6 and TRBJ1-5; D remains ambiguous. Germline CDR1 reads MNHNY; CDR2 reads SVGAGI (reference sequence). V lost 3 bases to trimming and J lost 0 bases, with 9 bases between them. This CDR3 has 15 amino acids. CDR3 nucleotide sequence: TGTGCCAGCAGTTATCCAGGCTATAGCAATCAGCCCCAGCATTTT. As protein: CASSYPGYSNQPQHF.

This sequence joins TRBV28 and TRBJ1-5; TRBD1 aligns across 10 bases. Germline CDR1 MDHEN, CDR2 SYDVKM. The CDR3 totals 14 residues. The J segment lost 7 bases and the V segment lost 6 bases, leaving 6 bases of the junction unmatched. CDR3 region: CASRPTGGGQPQHF. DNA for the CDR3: TGTGCCAGCAGGCCGACAGGGGGCGGGCAGCCCCAGCATTTT.

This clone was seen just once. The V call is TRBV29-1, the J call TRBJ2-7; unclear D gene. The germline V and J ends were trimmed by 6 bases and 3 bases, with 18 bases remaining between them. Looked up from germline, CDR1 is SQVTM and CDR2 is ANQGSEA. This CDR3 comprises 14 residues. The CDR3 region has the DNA TGCAGCGTGGCAGTACGTCAGACCCTCTACGAGCAGTACTTC. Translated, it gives CSVAVRQTLYEQYF.

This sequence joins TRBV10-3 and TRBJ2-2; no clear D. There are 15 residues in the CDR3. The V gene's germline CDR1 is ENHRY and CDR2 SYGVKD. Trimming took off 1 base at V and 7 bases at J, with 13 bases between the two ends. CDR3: CAISEFGPYGGELFF. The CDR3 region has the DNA TGTGCCATCAGTGAGTTTGGTCCTTATGGCGGGGAGCTGTTTTTT.

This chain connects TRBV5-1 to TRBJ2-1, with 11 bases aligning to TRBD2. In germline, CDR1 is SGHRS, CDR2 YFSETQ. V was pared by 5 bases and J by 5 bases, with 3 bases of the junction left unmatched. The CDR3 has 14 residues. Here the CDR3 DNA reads TGCGCCAGCAGTGGGGGACTAGCGGACAATGAGCAGTTCTTC. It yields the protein CASSGGLADNEQFF.